A selection of T cell receptor beta chains follows, all from one sample in a study of cytomegalovirus exposure and HLA in healthy donors. This table comes from immunoSEQ multiplex PCR, and its TCRdb copy is limited to in-frame clones, with some not included. The sample lists roughly 56,000 clones, roughly 93% occurring once. The material sequenced was PBMCs. Every receptor here comes from a woman aged 18-29 years in good health and CMV-seropositive. Each CDR3 is given with its conserved first and last residue. D genes are given only for firm matches. The size of a clone is reported for some rows only, either as once, few or many, or as a class for expanded clones.

d_call	v_call	clone_size	j_call	cdr3_nt	cdr3_aa
TRBD2	TRBV7-9	.	TRBJ2-5	TGTGCCAGCAGCTTTCACGGACTAGAAGAGACCCAGTACTTC	CASSFHGLEETQYF
.	TRBV7-9	.	TRBJ1-4	TGTGCCAGCAGCTTACACTCAACTAATGAAAAACTGTTTTTT	CASSLHSTNEKLFF
.	TRBV27	.	TRBJ1-5	TGTGCCAGCAGCCCGATCAGGGAGGTAAATCAGCCCCAGCATTTT	CASSPIREVNQPQHF
.	TRBV15	few	TRBJ2-5	TGTGCCACCAGCAGCAATCGCGGATCACAAGAGACCCAGTACTTC	CATSSNRGSQETQYF
.	TRBV7-8	few	TRBJ2-3	TGTGCCAGCAGCTTTACGGGGATGAAGGATACGCAGTATTTT	CASSFTGMKDTQYF
TRBD1	TRBV9	.	TRBJ2-5	TGTGCCAGCAGCCCCCCAGGGGGCCAAGAGACCCAGTACTTC	CASSPPGGQETQYF
.	TRBV5-1	.	TRBJ2-3	TGCGCCAGCAGCTTGGTACCGGGCGGGGGCACAGATACGCAGTATTTT	CASSLVPGGGTDTQYF
.	TRBV28	.	TRBJ1-3	TGTGCCAGCAGTTTGACAGTGAGCTCTGGAAACACCATATATTTT	CASSLTVSSGNTIYF
TRBD2	TRBV11-2	.	TRBJ2-7	TGTGCCAGCAGGCGTACTAGCGGGGGGCCCTACGAGCAGTACTTC	CASRRTSGGPYEQYF
.	TRBV4-3	.	TRBJ1-1	TGCGCCAGCAGCCAAGATAATGTTAACACTGAAGCTTTCTTT	CASSQDNVNTEAFF
.	TRBV30	.	TRBJ1-2	TGTGCCTGGAGTCTAGGGGCCTATGGCTACACCTTC	CAWSLGAYGYTF
.	TRBV7-9	.	TRBJ2-7	TGTGCCAGCAGTCTAGACAGGTTCCCCGACGAGCAGTACTTC	CASSLDRFPDEQYF
.	TRBV5-1	.	TRBJ2-3	TGCGCCAGCAGCTTGGCTACAGGGAGCACAGATACGCAGTATTTT	CASSLATGSTDTQYF
.	TRBV6-1	.	TRBJ1-5	TGTGCCAGCAGTGAGAGGGATGGACAGCCCCAGCATTTT	CASSERDGQPQHF
.	TRBV2	.	TRBJ1-2	TGTGCCAGCAGTGAGGAGGGGAATGGCTACACCTTC	CASSEEGNGYTF
.	TRBV6-4	.	TRBJ1-2	TGTGCCAGCACCACAGGGCGGCGGGGCTACACCTTC	CASTTGRRGYTF
TRBD1	TRBV5-1	.	TRBJ1-1	TGCGCCAGCAGCCCACAGGGGGCTGGCACTGAAGCTTTCTTT	CASSPQGAGTEAFF
.	TRBV27	once	TRBJ2-3	TGTGCCAGCAGTTTGGCAGGGGCAAATACGCAGTATTTT	CASSLAGANTQYF
.	TRBV6-5	.	TRBJ1-1	TGTGCCAGCAGTTACTCGAGTGGAGGTGAAGCTTTCTTT	CASSYSSGGEAFF
.	TRBV6-4	once	TRBJ1-6	TGTGCCAGCAGTGACTCTAGGGAGGGTAATTCACCCCTCCACTTT	CASSDSREGNSPLHF
.	TRBV10-2	.	TRBJ1-1	TGCGCCAGCAGTGGCCGGGTTCTCAACACTGAAGCTTTCTTT	CASSGRVLNTEAFF
TRBD2	TRBV2	.	TRBJ2-3	TGTGCCAGCAACCCTCGAGATAGCGGGGGGGCAGATACGCAGTATTTT	CASNPRDSGGADTQYF
TRBD1	TRBV12-5	.	TRBJ1-6	TGTGCTAGTGGTTCGCTCCCCATATGGCGGGACAGGGAATGTGATTCACCCCTCCACTTT	CASGSLPIWRDRECDSPLHF
.	TRBV5-4	.	TRBJ1-4	TGTGCCAGCAGCTACCCTGAAGGCGGAGAAAAACTGTTTTTT	CASSYPEGGEKLFF
.	TRBV7-9	.	TRBJ1-2	TGTGCCAGCAGCCTCACACCGAACTATGGCTACACCTTC	CASSLTPNYGYTF
.	TRBV6-5	.	TRBJ1-2	TGTGCCAGCAGTTACTCTACCCGACAACGCTATGGCTACACCTTC	CASSYSTRQRYGYTF
TRBD2	TRBV6-4	few	TRBJ2-1	TGTGCCAGCAGTGAAGCGGGGGGGTCCTACAATGAGCAGTTCTTC	CASSEAGGSYNEQFF
.	TRBV4-1	.	TRBJ1-3	TGCGCCAGCAGCCCCATTTCACTCGTCTCTGGAAACACCATATATTTT	CASSPISLVSGNTIYF
TRBD1	TRBV6-1	.	TRBJ1-2	TGTGCCAGCAGAACGGGACAGTCTAACTATGGCTACACCTTC	CASRTGQSNYGYTF
TRBD1	TRBV4-1	.	TRBJ2-3	TGCGCCAGCAGCCAGGCCTACCTGGGGACAGGGGAAACAGATACGCAGTATTTT	CASSQAYLGTGETDTQYF
.	TRBV6-1	.	TRBJ2-2	TGTGCCAGCAGGGGCCCGGGAGTGAACACCGGGGAGCTGTTTTTT	CASRGPGVNTGELFF
.	TRBV6-5	.	TRBJ2-7	TGTGCCAGCAGTGCGGGGACGTCGGTGGGCGAGCAGTACTTC	CASSAGTSVGEQYF
.	TRBV7-2	.	TRBJ1-2	TGTGCCAGCAGCTTAGCAGACTACGGGGGAGGCTACACCTTC	CASSLADYGGGYTF
TRBD1	TRBV25-1	.	TRBJ1-6	TGTGCCAGCAGTGAATCCGGGAGAGGGGGCCAGTCACCCCTCCACTTT	CASSESGRGGQSPLHF
TRBD2	TRBV15	.	TRBJ2-7	TGTGCCACCAGCAGGAAGTTTGGGGCGGGGGGAAGCTACGAGCAGTACTTC	CATSRKFGAGGSYEQYF
.	TRBV7-9	.	TRBJ2-5	TGTGCCAGCAGCTTAATCGATCAATACGGGGAGACCCAGTACTTC	CASSLIDQYGETQYF
TRBD1	TRBV6-1	.	TRBJ1-1	TGTGCCAGCAGTAAAGGGGGCGTGAACACTGAAGCTTTCTTT	CASSKGGVNTEAFF
.	TRBV11-2	.	TRBJ2-3	TGTGCCAGCAGCATAACACAGTCTAGCACAGATACGCAGTATTTT	CASSITQSSTDTQYF
.	TRBV5-1	once	TRBJ1-2	TGCGCCAGCAGCCTCGGCTATGGCTACACCTTC	CASSLGYGYTF
.	TRBV27	.	TRBJ2-3	TGTGCCAGCATGCCTCGCGGGGCGTATTTGGATACGCAGTATTTT	CASMPRGAYLDTQYF
TRBD1	TRBV5-1	.	TRBJ2-1	TGCGCCAGCAGCTTGACCACAGGACAGGGGGGGAATGAGCAGTTCTTC	CASSLTTGQGGNEQFF
.	TRBV11-3	.	TRBJ2-7	TGTGCCAGCAGGCGGGATTCAGGCTACCCAAGGGATTACGAGCAGTACTTC	CASRRDSGYPRDYEQYF
TRBD1	TRBV18	.	TRBJ2-7	TGTGCCAGCTCTCCTTCGGGACAGGGGTTTCGAGAGCAGTACTTC	CASSPSGQGFREQYF
.	TRBV4-1	.	TRBJ1-2	TGCGCCAGCAGCCAAGATCGCGGCAGGGTCCCTTTTGGCTACACCTTC	CASSQDRGRVPFGYTF
TRBD1	TRBV7-2	.	TRBJ1-5	TGTGCCAGCAGACCGTCGGGCAGGGGGCTCAATCAGCCCCAGCATTTT	CASRPSGRGLNQPQHF
TRBD1	TRBV6-4	once	TRBJ1-2	TGTGCCAGCAGTGACTCGACAGGGGGCGGCTATGGCTACACCTTC	CASSDSTGGGYGYTF
.	TRBV7-2	.	TRBJ2-7	TGTGCCAGCAGCTTTGATCAATGGAAGGGGGAGCAGTACTTC	CASSFDQWKGEQYF
.	TRBV21-1	.	TRBJ2-1	TGTGCCAGCATGGAACTAAAGCCCCATGAGCAGTTCTTC	CASMELKPHEQFF